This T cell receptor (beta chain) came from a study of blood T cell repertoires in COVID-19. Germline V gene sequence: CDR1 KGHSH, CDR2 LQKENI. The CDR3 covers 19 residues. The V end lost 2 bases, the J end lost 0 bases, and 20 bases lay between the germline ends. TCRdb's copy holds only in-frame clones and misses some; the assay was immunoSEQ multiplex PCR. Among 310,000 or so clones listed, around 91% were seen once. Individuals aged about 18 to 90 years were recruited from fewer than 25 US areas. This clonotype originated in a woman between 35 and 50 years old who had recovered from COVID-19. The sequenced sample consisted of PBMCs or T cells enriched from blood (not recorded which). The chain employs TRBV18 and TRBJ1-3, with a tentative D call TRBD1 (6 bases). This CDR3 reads CASSPGLPQAGHSGNTIYF. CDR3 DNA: TGTGCCAGCTCACCAGGCCTCCCCCAAGCGGGACACTCTGGAAACACCATATATTTT.